This T cell receptor beta chain was found in a study of blood T cell repertoires in COVID-19. Clones were sequenced by immunoSEQ multiplex PCR, and TCRdb holds only the in-frame ones, with some missing. The sample has 300,000 to 350,000 clones; around 90% are singletons. Enrollees, roughly 18 to 89 years old, lived in about two dozen US areas. The CDR3 length is 12 residues. CDR1 is MDHEN and CDR2 is SYDVKM in the germline V gene. Trimming removed 4 bases from V and 8 bases from J, with 11 bases in between. The sequencing sample was made of PBMCs or T cells enriched from blood (not recorded which). The chain recombines TRBV28 with TRBJ1-2; D unresolved. The sequence derives from a woman aged 18-29 years with acute COVID-19. CDR3 DNA: TGTGCCAGCAGTTCCTTCCTAGGAGGCTACACCTTC. Translating it yields CASSSFLGGYTF.